The 13 T cell receptor beta chains below come from one sample, sequenced in a study of blood T cell repertoires in COVID-19. The data were produced by immunoSEQ multiplex PCR, yet TCRdb's version contains in-frame clones alone and is incomplete. The sample yields about 180,000 clones, roughly 85% seen once. The specimen sequenced was peripheral blood. All receptors derive from a man in his forties or fifties with active or convalescent COVID-19.

This chain links TRBV6-1 with TRBJ1-1; D not resolved. Germline V gene lookup returns CDR1 MNHNS and CDR2 SASEGT. The ends were cut back, 3 bases at V and 5 bases at J, with 10 bases in the middle. This CDR3 has 13 residues. The CDR3 DNA sequence: TGTGCCAGCAGTGAGGGTAGGAGAACTGAAGCTTTCTTT. It yields the protein CASSEGRRTEAFF.

V is TRBV12-5 and J is TRBJ2-7; 8 bases line up with TRBD2. Germline CDR1 and CDR2: LGHNT and FRNRAP. Losses at the gene ends were 7 bases for V and 4 bases for J; bases not matched to a gene: 6. The CDR3 runs to 13 residues. The CDR3 DNA is TGTGCTAGTGCCGTGGCGGGGGGTTACGAGCAGTACTTC. Amino acid sequence: CASAVAGGYEQYF.

V and J are TRBV27 and TRBJ1-5; 7 bases fit TRBD1. V lost 8 bases, J lost 3 bases, and 13 bases stayed unmatched. Germline V gene lookup returns CDR1 MNHEY and CDR2 SMNVEV (reference sequence). The CDR3 runs to 16 residues. The CDR3, as DNA: TGTGCCAGCCGTTCTGACAGGGCCGTTTACAATCAGCCCCAGCATTTT. Encoded protein: CASRSDRAVYNQPQHF.

The V gene is TRBV5-4, the J gene TRBJ2-3; 7 bases agree with TRBD2. This CDR3 contains 15 residues. V lost 4 bases and J lost 3; bases outside the gene matches: 8. CDR1 and CDR2 from the germline V gene are SGHNT and YYREEE (reference sequence). DNA of the CDR3: TGTGCCAGCAGCCCACGGGGGGATCGAACAGATACGCAGTATTTT. As protein: CASSPRGDRTDTQYF.

As for this clone: This same CDR3 is encoded by further DNA sequences in the sample. The chain carries TRBV11-2 and TRBJ2-5, with D perhaps TRBD2 (5 bases). CDR1 and CDR2 from the germline V gene are SGHAT and FQNNGV. This CDR3 spans 11 amino acids. V lost 6 bases to trimming and J lost 5 bases, with 7 bases between them. The CDR3: CASSRGETQYF. The CDR3 nucleotides are TGTGCCAGCAGTCGAGGGGAGACCCAGTACTTC.

This rearrangement joins TRBV7-2 to TRBJ1-1, with 10 bases matching TRBD1. Germline CDR1 SGHTA, CDR2 FQGNSA. This CDR3 has 14 residues. V lost 7 bases and J lost 1; bases outside the gene matches: 3. CDR3 in DNA: TGTGCCAGCAACCGGGACAGGGGGAACACTGAAGCTTTCTTT. Translating gives CASNRDRGNTEAFF.

This sequence joins TRBV7-2 and TRBJ2-5; D is possibly TRBD2 (6 bases). The CDR3 runs to 14 residues. V was pared by 1 base and J by 7 bases, with 13 bases between. CDR1 SGHTA and CDR2 FQGNSA come from the germline V gene. CDR3 in DNA: TGTGCCAGCAGCTTAGGGGCGGGGAGCGGGACCCAGTACTTC. This codes for CASSLGAGSGTQYF.

The table lists this clone with a few counts. The chain recombines TRBV29-1 with TRBJ2-1; TRBD2 matches at 10 bases. Germline assignment: CDR1 SQVTM and CDR2 ANQGSEA. V trimming: 2 bases; J trimming: 7 bases; junction bases outside the gene matches: 11. This CDR3 comprises 16 residues. This CDR3 reads CSVELGLAILGNEQFF. The CDR3 bases are TGCAGCGTTGAATTGGGACTAGCGATTTTGGGGAATGAGCAGTTCTTC.

The chain has TRBV28 and TRBJ1-2, with 9 bases that match TRBD1. Trimming cost V 2 bases and J 5 bases; bases outside gene matches: 6. The CDR3 is 15 residues long. Germline V gives CDR1 MDHEN, CDR2 SYDVKM. In DNA form, the CDR3 reads TGTGCCAGCAGTTTAGGGACAGGGCTGGGATATGGCTACACCTTC. It codes for CASSLGTGLGYGYTF.

The chain links TRBV5-6 to TRBJ2-4; TRBD1 agrees at 8 bases. This CDR3 is built from 16 residues. Trimming took 4 bases from V and 6 from J; bases not matched to a gene: 12. Germline CDR1 is SGHDT and CDR2 is YYEEEE. The CDR3 DNA is TGTGCCAGCAGCCTCCTCCAGGGGGCTCTGGGAAACATTCAGTACTTC. Protein: CASSLLQGALGNIQYF.

The chain is built from TRBV7-2 and TRBJ1-2; perhaps TRBD1 as D (5 bases). Germline-derived CDR1 and CDR2 are SGHTA and FQGNSA. The CDR3 runs 15 residues. Deletions cut 5 bases from V and 4 bases from J, with 17 bases between. Here the CDR3 DNA reads TGTGCCAGCAGCCCCTCGGGGGGGAACGGCTATGGCTACACCTTC. Translated, it gives CASSPSGGNGYGYTF.

This chain uses TRBV7-6 with TRBJ2-1, with TRBD2 matching 13 bases. The CDR3 runs 18 residues. V shed 5 bases, J shed 0 bases, and the junction held 7 bases outside the gene matches. Germline assignment: CDR1 SGHVS and CDR2 FNYEAQ. In nucleotides, the CDR3 is TGTGCCAGCAGCGTAGGACTAGCGGGGGCCCCCTCCTACAATGAGCAGTTCTTC. This translates into CASSVGLAGAPSYNEQFF.

This clone was seen a few times. V and J are TRBV6-5 and TRBJ2-7, with D perhaps TRBD1 (5 bases). CDR1 is MNHEY and CDR2 is SVGAGI in the germline V gene. The V gene lost 5 bases and the J gene lost 2 bases, with 7 bases spanning the gap. The CDR3 runs 12 residues. The CDR3 region has the DNA TGTGCCAGCAGTCTCAGGGCCTACGAGCAGTACTTC. Amino acids: CASSLRAYEQYF.